This TCR beta chain appears in the sequencing data of a study of blood T cell repertoires in COVID-19. Looking at the study overall: Italy, Spain and the United States were the sources of the convalescent and acute COVID-19 samples. In each case, the material was cDNA or gDNA derived from T cells, B-cell-depleted T cells, or PBMCs.

In the case of this clone: Other DNA variants within this sample encode the same CDR3.

The CDR3 totals 19 residues. Trimming took 0 bases from V and 3 from J; bases not matched to a gene: 8. The germline V gene encodes CDR1 SGHRS and CDR2 YFSETQ. In the original processing: Amplifying reference gene primers gave estimates of nucleated cell counts. Produced via immunoSEQ multiplex PCR; TCRdb's table is partial and in-frame only. The DNA was the basis for D and trimming; V, J and clone size are from that table. The table records tens of thousands of clones, about 91% of them present only once. The sample comprised peripheral blood. This TCR derives from a human donor with active COVID-19. The donor label of this sample is uncertain. The V call is TRBV5-1, the J call TRBJ2-3; 15 bases map to TRBD2. The CDR3 spells CASSLGGLAGGPRTDTQYF. CDR3 nucleotides: TGCGCCAGCAGCTTGGGAGGACTAGCGGGAGGGCCAAGGACAGATACGCAGTATTTT.